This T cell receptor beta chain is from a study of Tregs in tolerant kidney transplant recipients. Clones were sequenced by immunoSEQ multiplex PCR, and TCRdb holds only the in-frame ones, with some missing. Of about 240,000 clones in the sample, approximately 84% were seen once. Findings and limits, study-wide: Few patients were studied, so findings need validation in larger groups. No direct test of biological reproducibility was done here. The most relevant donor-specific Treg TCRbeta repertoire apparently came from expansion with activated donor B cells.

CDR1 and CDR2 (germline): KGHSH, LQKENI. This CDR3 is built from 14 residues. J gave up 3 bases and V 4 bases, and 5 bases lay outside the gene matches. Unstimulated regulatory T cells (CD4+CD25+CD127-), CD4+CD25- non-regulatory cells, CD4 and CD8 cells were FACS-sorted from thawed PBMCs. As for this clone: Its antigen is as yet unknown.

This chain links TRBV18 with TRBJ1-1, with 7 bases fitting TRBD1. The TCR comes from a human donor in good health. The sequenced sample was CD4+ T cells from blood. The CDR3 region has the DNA TGTGCCAGCTCACAGGACAGGAAGGACACTGAAGCTTTCTTT. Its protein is CASSQDRKDTEAFF.